This T cell receptor beta chain derives from a study of T cells in Graves' hyperthyroidism and ophthalmopathy. In regard to this clonotype: The antigen remains unidentified.

The source material, RNA transcripts, was used to amplify TCR beta CDR3 regions. HTBI primers were employed in a first-round RT-PCR of the TCR CDR3. From the multiplex PCR reads, TCRdb called clonotypes with MiXCR, one entry per CDR3 protein. This sample has more than 300,000 distinct CDR3 sequences, with under 15% found just once. The germline V gene encodes CDR1 SGHTA and CDR2 FQGNSA. The CDR3 is 19 residues long. Losses at the gene ends were 2 bases for V and 5 bases for J; bases not matched to a gene: 15. General study findings and limits: Separation of ophthalmopathy from stable hyperthyroidism was achieved by a 13 V-J model. Model predictions of ophthalmopathy came a median approximately 6.2 months before onset.

The clonotype comes from a woman aged 18-30 years with Graves' hyperthyroidism. The gene calls are TRBV7-2 and TRBJ1-3, with 10 bases aligning to TRBD1. The sequenced sample consisted of blood. The CDR3 DNA reads as TGTGCCAGCAGCTTACGGGGACAGGGGAATGGAATTTCGAGAAACACCATATATTTT. Amino acids: CASSLRGQGNGISRNTIYF.